Sequencing of this TCR beta chain was carried out in a study of blood T cells in healthy people across ages. A remark on this clonotype: Its antigen is currently unknown.

V lost 10 bases, J lost 8 bases, and 12 bases stayed unmatched. The CDR3 is 13 residues long. Germline-derived CDR1 and CDR2 are LNHDA and SQIVND (reference sequence). Using a J-beta primer mix together with a sample-barcoded 5' primer, a second PCR was run for about 6 to 12 cycles. Every cDNA molecule carried a tag from a template-switch adaptor bearing 12 random nucleotides. A single record per CDR3 protein comes from TCRdb applying MiXCR to the 5' RACE reads. This sample has over 550,000 distinct CDR3 sequences, with approximately 30% found just once. Staff drew approximately 9.1 milliliters of peripheral blood from each donor. Extracted total RNA amounted to at least 5 micrograms for each sample. Broader study findings: TCR beta diversity per million T cells fell roughly linearly with age.

The sequence came from a woman older than 75 in good health. The sample taken for sequencing was blood. The chain joins TRBV19 to TRBJ2-3; TRBD2 matches 7 bases. CDR3 DNA sequence: TGTGCCACTGGCCGGACTAGATCGGGTACGCAGTATTTT. Translation: CATGRTRSGTQYF.